This T cell receptor beta chain was found in a study of blood T cell repertoires in COVID-19. Study-wide background: COVID-19 samples from acute and convalescent phases originated in the United States, Italy and Spain.

Original analysis: The authors estimated nucleated cell counts from reference gene primer amplification. Clones were sequenced by immunoSEQ multiplex PCR, and TCRdb holds only the in-frame ones, with some missing. Clone size and V and J calls were adopted from that table, with D and trimming inferred from the DNA. The table shows tens of thousands of clones, with about three quarters occurring only once. Trimming shortened V by 3 bases and J by 7 bases, and 12 bases separated the two germline ends. The CDR3 loop spans 14 amino acids. Germline V CDR1 and CDR2: LGHDT, YNNKEL (reference sequence). The source material was peripheral blood. The TCR comes from a middle-aged man with active or convalescent COVID-19. V gene TRBV3-1 (or the pseudogene TRBV3-2) combines with J gene TRBJ2-2, with D possibly matching TRBD2 (6 bases). CDR3 sequence: CASSQLGGDGELFF. CDR3 nucleotides: TGTGCCAGCAGCCAGCTGGGAGGAGACGGGGAGCTGTTTTTT.